The sequence of this T cell receptor beta chain was determined in a study of OX40 agonist ivuxolimab in advanced cancers. This table comes from immunoSEQ multiplex PCR, and its TCRdb copy is limited to in-frame clones, with some not included. The sample yields approximately 120,000 clones, roughly 90% seen once. The receptor was isolated from an adult with an advanced solid tumor such as melanoma, head and neck, liver or kidney cancer. Sequencing was performed on CD4+ or CD8+ T cells sorted from blood, taken in a trial of the OX40 agonist ivuxolimab.

CDR3 nucleotides: TGTGCCAGCGGGACAGGGGGAAGCTATGGCTACACCTTC. Residues: CASGTGGSYGYTF. The V gene is TRBV28, the J gene TRBJ1-2; TRBD1 matches 11 bases. Unmatched junction bases numbered 3, after V lost 8 bases and J lost 4 bases. The CDR3 is 13 residues long. From germline, CDR1 is MDHEN and CDR2 SYDVKM.